The 26 T cell receptor beta chains below come from one sample, sequenced in a study of OX40 agonist ivuxolimab in advanced cancers. Libraries were prepared by immunoSEQ multiplex PCR; TCRdb keeps only in-frame clonotypes and omits some of them. The table shows about 85,000 clones, with 65% to 90% occurring only once. The material was CD4+ or CD8+ T cells sorted from blood, obtained in a trial of the OX40 agonist ivuxolimab. The receptors were sampled from an adult with an advanced solid tumor such as melanoma, head and neck, liver or kidney cancer.

The V and J genes are TRBV30 and TRBJ1-5, with TRBD1 as a possible D gene (5 bases). Per germline, CDR1 GTSNPN and CDR2 SVGIG (reference sequence). Trimming cost V 2 bases and J 0 bases, with 11 bases left between them. This CDR3 comprises 15 residues. The CDR3: CAWSNRQNSNQPQHF. The CDR3 DNA follows: TGTGCCTGGAGTAACAGGCAGAATAGCAATCAGCCCCAGCATTTT.

The chain links TRBV9 to TRBJ2-4; D may correspond to TRBD1 or TRBD2 (5 bases each). The length of the CDR3 is 14 residues. V was pared by 0 bases and J by 1 base, with 5 bases between. Germline CDR1 reads SGDLS; CDR2 reads YYNGEE. This CDR3 reads CASSVGGAKNIQYF. DNA for the CDR3: TGTGCCAGCAGCGTAGGGGGGGCCAAAAACATTCAGTACTTC. Together with reference TRBV9 and TRBJ2-4, the CDR3 gives the full variable domain: DSGVTQTPKHLITATGQRVTLRCSPRSGDLSVYWYQQSLDQGLQFLIQYYNGEERAKGNILERFSAQQFPDLHSELNLSSLELGDSALYFCASSVGGAKNIQYFGAGTRLSVL.

In this sample, this clone turned up a few times. This chain uses TRBV30 with TRBJ1-1; 8 bases align to TRBD1. The ends lost 4 bases at V and 7 bases at J; junction bases unmatched: 8. The germline V gene has CDR1 GTSNPN and CDR2 SVGIG (reference sequence). This CDR3 is built from 13 residues. CDR3 coding DNA: TGTGCCTGGAATAAGGGCGGACAGGGTGAAGCTTTCTTT. Amino acids: CAWNKGGQGEAFF.

This rearrangement joins TRBV19 to TRBJ1-5; a possible D gene is TRBD1 (6 bases). Germline CDR1 LNHDA, CDR2 SQIVND (reference sequence). The V end was cut by 6 bases, the J end by 3 bases, with 15 bases between. This CDR3 is 15 amino acids long. CDR3 sequence: CASRASGQSNQPQHF. DNA of the CDR3: TGTGCCAGTAGGGCGTCAGGACAGTCCAATCAGCCCCAGCATTTT.

The chain recombines TRBV2 with TRBJ2-5; 10 bases align to TRBD1. This CDR3 contains 15 residues. The V segment lost 9 bases and the J segment 12 bases; nucleotides outside the gene matches: 19. CDR1 and CDR2 from the germline V gene are SNHLY and FYNNEI. For the CDR3, the DNA is TGTGCCAGTATGATTAATCCGGGACAGGGGCATCTAAAGTACTTC. Its translation is CASMINPGQGHLKYF.

This clone came up once. The sample holds other DNA sequences that translate to the same CDR3. V and J are TRBV5-1 and TRBJ2-3, with TRBD2 identical over 7 bases. The junction had 5 bases not matched to a gene; V was cut back by 4 bases and J by 6 bases. The CDR3 is 13 residues long. Germline-derived CDR1 and CDR2 are SGHRS and YFSETQ. CDR3 region: CASSRGGTDTQYF. CDR3 in DNA: TGCGCCAGCAGCCGCGGGGGTACCGATACGCAGTATTTT.

The chain links TRBV9 to TRBJ1-3, with D tentatively TRBD1 (5 bases). The CDR3 spans 16 residues. Germline V gene lookup returns CDR1 SGDLS and CDR2 YYNGEE. With 0 bases removed from V and 4 bases from J, the gap between germline ends came to 14 bases. CDR3 sequence (DNA): TGTGCCAGCAGCGTAGAAGGGGACCTCGGAGGAAACACCATATATTTT. Translation: CASSVEGDLGGNTIYF.

V is TRBV7-2 and J is TRBJ2-5, with unresolved D. CDR1 and CDR2 (germline): SGHTA, FQGNSA. CDR3 length: 13 amino acids. The V and J ends lost 0 bases and 5 bases respectively, with 7 bases between them. CDR3 in amino acids: CASSLAGAETQYF. The CDR3 DNA reads as TGTGCCAGCAGCTTAGCGGGCGCGGAGACCCAGTACTTC.

The chain has TRBV10-3 and TRBJ1-1; D uncertain. Germline loops: CDR1 ENHRY, CDR2 SYGVKD. V gave up 2 bases and J gave up 4 bases, with 8 bases separating them. The CDR3 is 13 amino acids. DNA of the CDR3: TGTGCCATCAGTGAGCGGTTAGGCACTGAAGCTTTCTTT. This codes for CAISERLGTEAFF.

This rearrangement joins TRBV5-1 to TRBJ1-2; TRBD1 matches at 9 bases. The CDR3 loop spans 15 amino acids. Unmatched junction bases numbered 8, after V lost 4 bases and J lost 4 bases. From germline, CDR1 is SGHRS and CDR2 YFSETQ. CDR3 amino acids: CASSDSWTGVYGYTF. The CDR3, as DNA: TGCGCCAGCAGCGACAGCTGGACAGGGGTCTATGGCTACACCTTC. Using reference TRBV5-1 and TRBJ1-2 for the parts outside the CDR3, the full variable domain is KAGVTQTPRYLIKTRGQQVTLSCSPISGHRSVSWYQQTPGQGLQFLFEYFSETQRNKGNFPGRFSGRQFSNSRSEMNVSTLELGDSALYLCASSDSWTGVYGYTFGSGTRLTVV.

J is TRBJ2-7 and V is TRBV28, with 10 bases aligning to TRBD1. Trimming took 4 bases from V and 4 from J; bases not matched to a gene: 7. From germline, CDR1 is MDHEN and CDR2 SYDVKM. This CDR3 is 15 amino acids long. CDR3 region: CASSSPGTGVYEQYF. The CDR3 region has the DNA TGTGCCAGCAGTTCCCCCGGGACAGGGGTTTACGAGCAGTACTTC.

V gene TRBV4-3 combines with J gene TRBJ2-3; D call uncertain. The CDR3 is 15 residues long. Trimming stripped 0 bases from V and 4 bases from J, with 11 bases between. CDR1 and CDR2 from the germline V gene are LGHNA and YSLEER. CDR3: CASSQEAARADTQYF. CDR3 in DNA: TGCGCCAGCAGCCAAGAGGCGGCCCGGGCAGATACGCAGTATTTT.

The rearrangement joins TRBV9 to TRBJ2-1; TRBD1 matches 8 bases. Germline lookup yields CDR1 SGDLS and CDR2 YYNGEE. This CDR3 has 17 residues. The trim removed 4 bases at V and 2 bases at J, leaving 11 bases unmatched. CDR3 region: CASSPRDRHLTYNEQFF. The CDR3 DNA reads TGTGCCAGCAGCCCCCGGGACAGGCACCTCACCTACAATGAGCAGTTCTTC.

The chain uses TRBV2 and TRBJ1-2; D is unclear. Trimming removed 8 bases at V and 4 bases at J, with 14 bases between. Germline CDR1 is SNHLY and CDR2 is FYNNEI. The CDR3 totals 13 residues. CDR3 loop: CASSNMQSYGYTF. In nucleotides, the CDR3 is TGTGCCAGCTCCAACATGCAATCCTATGGCTACACCTTC.

V and J are TRBV4-1 and TRBJ1-4; D may be TRBD1 (6 bases). Trimming pared 1 base from V and 6 bases from J, leaving 9 bases between. Germline V gene data show CDR1 as MGHRA and CDR2 as YSYEKL. The CDR3 is 14 residues long. Here the CDR3 DNA reads TGCGCCAGCAGCCAAGTATCAGGGGATGAAAAACTGTTTTTT. Amino acid sequence: CASSQVSGDEKLFF.

This clone has just a few counts. The rearrangement joins TRBV4-1 to TRBJ1-1, with TRBD1 as a possible D gene (6 bases). The V and J ends lost 4 bases and 3 bases respectively, with 15 bases between them. The germline V gene has CDR1 MGHRA and CDR2 YSYEKL. This CDR3 is 15 amino acids long. The CDR3 DNA follows: TGCGCCAGCAGCCCAGGGCCGGGACACGACACTGAAGCTTTCTTT. This encodes CASSPGPGHDTEAFF.

The rearrangement joins TRBV13 to TRBJ2-5; TRBD2 aligns across 12 bases. The J segment lost 1 base and the V segment lost 4 bases, leaving 4 bases of the junction unmatched. Per germline, CDR1 PRHDT and CDR2 FYEKMQ (reference sequence). This CDR3 comprises 16 residues. As DNA, the CDR3 is TGTGCCAGCAGCTCTCGACTAGCGGGGGCCCAAGAGACCCAGTACTTC. This encodes CASSSRLAGAQETQYF.

This clone was found a few times. The chain couples TRBV28 to TRBJ2-7; 9 positions agree with TRBD1. Germline V lookup: CDR1 MDHEN, CDR2 SYDVKM. The CDR3 extends over 13 amino acids. J gave up 6 bases and V 8 bases, and 8 bases lay outside the gene matches. The CDR3 spells CASLDRDRVEQYF. CDR3 DNA: TGTGCCAGCCTGGACCGGGACAGGGTCGAGCAGTACTTC. Variable domain in full (rest from reference TRBV28 and TRBJ2-7): DVKVTQSSRYLVKRTGEKVFLECVQDMDHENMFWYRQDPGLGLRLIYFSYDVKMKEKGDIPEGYSVSREKKERFSLILESASTNQTSMYLCASLDRDRVEQYFGPGTRLTVT.

The chain carries TRBV27 and TRBJ2-2; weak D call: TRBD2 (5 bases). Germline assignment: CDR1 MNHEY and CDR2 SMNVEV (reference sequence). V was pared by 4 bases and J by 5 bases, with 8 bases between. This CDR3 has 13 residues. The CDR3 reads CASSYEGTGELFF. The DNA of the CDR3 is TGTGCCAGCAGTTACGAGGGAACCGGGGAGCTGTTTTTT.

On this clone itself: At the DNA level, this CDR3 is encoded by other sequences in the same sample as well. This chain uses TRBV4-3 with TRBJ1-5, with TRBD1 identical over 7 bases. V lost 0 bases and J lost 3; bases outside the gene matches: 5. Germline CDR1 is LGHNA and CDR2 is YSLEER. The CDR3 extends over 16 amino acids. The CDR3 here is CASSQDQGENNQPQHF. CDR3 in DNA: TGCGCCAGCAGCCAAGATCAGGGGGAGAACAATCAGCCCCAGCATTTT.

This clone was picked up one time. The chain carries TRBV9 and TRBJ1-5; no firm D call. There are 15 residues in the CDR3. V gave up 1 base and J gave up 0 bases, with 8 bases separating them. The germline CDR1 and CDR2 sequences are SGDLS and YYNGEE. The CDR3 nucleotides read TGTGCCAGCAGCGTAACGGACGGTAGCAATCAGCCCCAGCATTTT. It specifies CASSVTDGSNQPQHF. Combining the CDR3 with reference TRBV9 and TRBJ1-5 gives the whole variable domain DSGVTQTPKHLITATGQRVTLRCSPRSGDLSVYWYQQSLDQGLQFLIQYYNGEERAKGNILERFSAQQFPDLHSELNLSSLELGDSALYFCASSVTDGSNQPQHFGDGTRLSIL.

This sequence joins TRBV7-3 and TRBJ1-2; D possibly corresponds to TRBD1 (5 bases). Trimming cost V 1 base and J 7 bases, with 13 bases left between them. CDR1 and CDR2 (germline): SGHTA, FQGTGA. The CDR3 is 14 residues long. DNA of the CDR3: TGTGCCAGCAGCTTAAGCCCAGGACACCTTGGCTACACCTTC. Translating gives CASSLSPGHLGYTF.

The V call is TRBV2, the J call TRBJ1-2, with 11 positions matching TRBD1. Per germline, CDR1 SNHLY and CDR2 FYNNEI. The V and J ends lost 4 bases and 5 bases, in that order; junction bases with no gene match: 6. The length of the CDR3 is 15 residues. Here the CDR3 reads CASSAGTGGLYGYTF. As DNA, the CDR3 is TGTGCCAGCAGTGCCGGGACAGGGGGGCTGTATGGCTACACCTTC.

This chain joins TRBV27 and TRBJ1-4; 12 bases align to TRBD1. V dropped 5 bases and J dropped 8; count of bases not matched to a gene: 18. The germline V gene has CDR1 MNHEY and CDR2 SMNVEV (reference sequence). The CDR3 totals 19 residues. CDR3 sequence: CASSPEQGTGGRLGEKLFF. CDR3 in DNA: TGTGCCAGCAGTCCGGAACAAGGGACAGGGGGCAGGTTAGGGGAAAAACTGTTTTTT.

This clone was detected a few times. The rearrangement links TRBV5-1 to TRBJ2-5; possible D gene TRBD2, 6 bases. The CDR3 sequence is 15 residues long. Germline V lookup: CDR1 SGHRS, CDR2 YFSETQ. Trimming pared 0 bases from V and 1 base from J, leaving 10 bases between. The CDR3 DNA reads as TGCGCCAGCAGCTTGGTGGGGGGACCCCAAGAGACCCAGTACTTC. The encoded protein is CASSLVGGPQETQYF.

The chain carries TRBV5-1 and TRBJ2-3, with D perhaps matching TRBD1 (6 bases). V gave up 7 bases and J gave up 4 bases, with 22 bases separating them. This CDR3 is 16 amino acids long. Germline-derived CDR1 and CDR2 are SGHRS and YFSETQ. The CDR3 reads CASRNLPQGSPDTQYF. CDR3 bases: TGCGCCAGCCGGAATTTGCCACAGGGATCGCCAGATACGCAGTATTTT.